This T cell receptor beta chain comes out of a study of T-cell memory formation after mild COVID-19. General study findings and limits: Prior to infection, memory already included some responding clones, suggesting cross-reactive memory joined. Contracting CD4+ clones lay largely in CM and EM, with CD8+ ones residing in EMRA.

The CDR3 is made up of 17 amino acids. V was clipped by 5 bases and J by 0 bases; unmatched bases: 7. Comments on this clonotype: Its specificity is unknown.

Constant-segment-primed 5'RACE gave TCR alpha and TCR beta cDNA libraries with sample barcodes and UMIs. Via MiXCR, TCRdb re-called the 5' RACE reads, giving one row per CDR3 protein. The sample consists of 380,000 or so distinct CDR3 sequences, roughly 15% of them appearing once. The sequence came from a man younger than 35 who had mild COVID-19 (a few samples of this study predate the infection). Cell type and time point are not known. The sample comprised PBMCs or a T cell subset sorted from them (not recorded which). The chain is built from TRBV12-3 or TRBV12-4 and TRBJ2-7, with 13 bases identical to TRBD2. CDR3 sequence (DNA): TGTGCCAGCAGTCAGACTAGCGGGGGGCCTAGCTCCTACGAGCAGTACTTC. As protein: CASSQTSGGPSSYEQYF.